These T cell receptor beta chains were read from a single sample in a study of shared clonotypes between healthy human individuals. The table came from immunoSEQ multiplex PCR; TCRdb's copy has only in-frame clones and leaves some out. Of around 1.1 million clones listed, 77% are singletons. Material: memory CD4+ T cells from PBMCs. These receptor sequences come from a man between 18 and 35 years old in good health. Some clones in this sample may be carry-over from other donors' samples. Both conserved end residues are part of each CDR3. A D gene is named only where the DNA matches it firmly. Clone size, where shown, is once, few, many, or a class for clones that have expanded.

>-|TRBJ1-1|TRBV7-2|-
CASSDDRDTLEAFF
>-|TRBJ1-2|TRBV5-1|-
CASAGGDPTVFNYGYTF
>TRBD1|TRBJ1-2|TRBV28|-
CASGGQTYGYTF
>TRBD2|TRBJ2-5|TRBV19|-
CASSLAGAPQETQYF
>TRBD2|TRBJ2-7|TRBV5-1|-
CASSWTSGAYEQYF
>TRBD1|TRBJ1-2|TRBV6-1|-
CATTGGRGGYTF
>TRBD1|TRBJ1-2|TRBV5-1|-
CASSQGQGSGYTF
>-|TRBJ2-7|TRBV7-2|many
CASSLSVRSIHEQYF
>-|TRBJ2-7|TRBV28|few
CASSRADSYEQYF
>-|TRBJ2-1|TRBV2|-
CASAAGFGEQFF
>-|TRBJ1-5|TRBV27|few
CASSAGYSNQPQHF
>-|TRBJ1-4|TRBV21-1|-
CASSGARSVLGEKLFF
>-|TRBJ1-1|TRBV2|-
CASSEAAVNTEAFF
>TRBD2|TRBJ2-2|TRBV28|-
CASSFRLAGGGELFF
>-|TRBJ2-3|TRBV5-6|few
CASSLAKSTDTQYF
>-|TRBJ2-7|TRBV7-2|-
CASTTGGSPVYEQYF
>TRBD2|TRBJ2-1|TRBV11-3|-
CASGFTSGNEQFF
>TRBD1|TRBJ2-5|TRBV6-1|-
CASSETGGRETQYF
>TRBD1|TRBJ2-3|TRBV7-2|-
CASSLGTARRQYF
>TRBD1|TRBJ1-3|TRBV4-3|-
CASSQGQEGNTIYF
>-|TRBJ1-6|TRBV6-5|-
CASSRTRNSPLHF
>TRBD1|TRBJ1-2|TRBV28|-
CASSLDGWGTAANYGYTF
>TRBD2|TRBJ2-7|TRBV28|-
CASSPGTSVYEQYF
>TRBD1|TRBJ2-1|TRBV7-3|-
CASSLSRGQGPQFF
>TRBD1|TRBJ2-1|TRBV27|few
CASSLGWQGVRNEQFF
>-|TRBJ2-3|TRBV29-1|-
CSVVYLGKDTQYF
>TRBD2|TRBJ2-1|TRBV4-2|once
CASSRLTSRSVNEQFF
>-|TRBJ1-5|TRBV29-1|-
CSVLTSSNQPQHF
>TRBD2|TRBJ2-3|TRBV9|-
CASSPRASGPDTQYF
>TRBD2|TRBJ2-7|TRBV5-4|-
CASSFGGPGLAGYEQYF
>-|TRBJ2-7|TRBV7-3|-
CASSAGSSYEQYF
>TRBD1|TRBJ2-7|TRBV2|-
CASSEQGASYEQYF
>-|TRBJ1-1|TRBV11-1|-
CASSLGARGNTEAFF
>-|TRBJ1-1|TRBV7-2|many
CASSFRMNTEAFF
>TRBD1|TRBJ2-7|TRBV29-1|once
CSVVDRESYEQYF
>TRBD2|TRBJ2-7|TRBV19|once
CASSKVASGRAYEQYF
>TRBD2|TRBJ2-1|TRBV5-1|-
CASSLVASGTYNEQFF
>TRBD1|TRBJ2-6|TRBV27|-
CASSFLRQGALSGANVLTF
>-|TRBJ2-2|TRBV2|-
CASRSGAGELFF
>-|TRBJ2-7|TRBV29-1|once
CSARQATYEQYF
>-|TRBJ1-2|TRBV2|-
CASILQAVTNYGYTF
>-|TRBJ2-1|TRBV5-8|-
CASSFYGGGNEQFF
>TRBD1|TRBJ2-7|TRBV6-5|-
CASSPTFTGDEQYF
>-|TRBJ1-2|TRBV28|few
CASSLSDRVLYGYTF